Shown below are 3 T cell receptor beta chains from a single sample sequenced in a study of blood T cell repertoires in COVID-19. Sequenced by immunoSEQ multiplex PCR; TCRdb stores in-frame clones only, minus some. The sample includes approximately 120,000 clones, 70% to 90% of them seen just once. Input material: peripheral blood. The origin of the receptors is a woman aged 45-65 years who had recovered from COVID-19.

V and J are TRBV28 and TRBJ1-3; TRBD1 is a possible D gene (5 bases). This CDR3 spans 15 amino acids. Looked up from germline, CDR1 is MDHEN and CDR2 is SYDVKM. V lost 3 bases to trimming and J lost 0 bases, with 9 bases between them. The DNA for the CDR3 is TGTGCCAGCAGTTTGGGGCAGGACTCTGGAAACACCATATATTTT. Its translation: CASSLGQDSGNTIYF.

CDR3 region: CATSTAGPTGELFF. CDR3 coding DNA: TGTGCCACCAGCACGGCGGGACCCACCGGGGAGCTGTTTTTT. The rearrangement links TRBV15 to TRBJ2-2; weak D call: TRBD2 (6 bases). The CDR3 is 14 amino acids. In germline, CDR1 is LNHNV, CDR2 YYDKDF (reference sequence). V was clipped by 4 bases and J by 4 bases, with 10 bases between them.

The V gene is TRBV27, the J gene TRBJ1-6; 7 bases line up with TRBD1. This CDR3 has 16 amino acids. Germline CDR1 is MNHEY and CDR2 is SMNVEV (reference sequence). The J segment lost 6 bases and the V segment lost 5 bases, leaving 10 bases of the junction unmatched. The CDR3 region is CASSQYGDSPNSPLHF. DNA for the CDR3: TGTGCCAGCAGTCAATACGGGGACAGCCCTAATTCACCCCTCCACTTT.